A single sample is the source of the 26 T cell receptor beta chains below, sequenced in a study of identical twins. TCRdb independently ran MiXCR on the 5' RACE reads; one entry per CDR3 protein. The repertoire holds roughly 1.6 million distinct CDR3 sequences, with roughly 35% as singletons. Specimen: cord blood. These receptors were obtained from a newborn girl in good health.

The chain combines TRBV29-1 with TRBJ2-1, with TRBD2 identical over 7 bases. V shed 3 bases, J shed 9 bases, and the junction held 2 bases outside the gene matches. The CDR3 sequence is 11 residues long. CDR1 SQVTM and CDR2 ANQGSEA come from the germline V gene. The DNA for the CDR3 is TGCAGCGTTGATGGGGAGGGTGAGCAGTTCTTC. As protein: CSVDGEGEQFF.

This clonotype has only a few counts. The V call is TRBV7-8, the J call TRBJ2-4, with TRBD2 matching over 8 bases. The J call is uncertain, as TRBJ2-7 better fits the DNA end. The CDR3 extends over 15 amino acids. The germline V gene has CDR1 SGHVS and CDR2 FQNEAQ. CDR3 amino acids: CASSLTASGSHEQYF. The CDR3 DNA reads as TGTGCCAGCAGCTTAACGGCTAGCGGGTCCCACGAGCAGTACTTC.

CDR3 region: CASSTTKRTTARDYGYTF. The CDR3 DNA sequence: TGTGCCAGCAGCACCACGAAGAGGACAACCGCCCGTGACTATGGCTACACCTTC. This sequence joins TRBV6-1 and TRBJ1-2; perhaps TRBD1 as D (5 bases). The CDR3 runs 18 residues. The V end lost 6 bases, the J end lost 3 bases, and 26 bases lay between the germline ends. Germline-derived CDR1 and CDR2 are MNHNS and SASEGT.

The chain recombines TRBV27 with TRBJ2-2; D may be TRBD2 (6 bases). The germline V gene encodes CDR1 MNHEY and CDR2 SMNVEV (reference sequence). This CDR3 region has 14 residues. Trimming took off 3 bases at V and 5 bases at J, with 10 bases between the two ends. CDR3 in DNA: TGTGCCAGCAGTTTGCCTGCGGGGACCGGGGAGCTGTTTTTT. Translating it yields CASSLPAGTGELFF.

The chain employs TRBV20-1 and TRBJ1-2; TRBD1 agrees at 7 bases. The germline gives CDR1 DFQATT, CDR2 SNEGSKA (reference sequence). The ends lost 0 bases at V and 6 bases at J; junction bases unmatched: 7. The CDR3 covers 14 residues. CDR3: CSAREDRELHGYTF. The DNA of the CDR3 is TGCAGTGCTAGAGAAGACAGGGAGCTTCATGGCTACACCTTC.

The chain carries TRBV15 and TRBJ2-4; TRBD1 agrees at 9 bases. The ends lost 5 bases at V and 1 base at J; junction bases unmatched: 12. From germline, CDR1 is LNHNV and CDR2 YYDKDF (reference sequence). CDR3 length: 18 residues. The CDR3 coding sequence is TGTGCCACCAGCCCCCTGGTACAGGGGGCTTTGGCCAAAAACATTCAGTACTTC. It specifies CATSPLVQGALAKNIQYF.

The chain uses TRBV20-1 and TRBJ2-1; maybe TRBD1 (6 bases). Deletions cut 3 bases from V and 0 bases from J, with 15 bases between. From germline, CDR1 is DFQATT and CDR2 SNEGSKA (reference sequence). CDR3 length equals 16 residues. CDR3 region: CSARPGQPGSYNEQFF. DNA for the CDR3: TGCAGTGCTAGGCCGGGACAACCTGGCTCCTACAATGAGCAGTTCTTC.

For this clonotype: It may be a read error: a sequence one base away is much more abundant. DNA of the CDR3: TGTGCCAGCAGTTTACGGGAATATGGCTACACCTTC. Amino acid sequence: CASSLREYGYTF. The V call is TRBV28, the J call TRBJ1-2; D is undetermined. This CDR3 is built from 12 residues. Germline CDR1 is MDHEN and CDR2 is SYDVKM. Trimming removed 2 bases from V and 5 bases from J, with 6 bases in between.

The rearrangement joins TRBV20-1 to TRBJ2-3; possible D gene TRBD2, 5 bases. V dropped 5 bases and J dropped 5 bases, with 11 bases sitting between them. CDR1 is DFQATT, CDR2 SNEGSKA, per germline (reference sequence). The CDR3 contains 12 residues. CDR3: CSAQREVDTQYF. DNA of the CDR3: TGCAGTGCTCAGAGGGAAGTAGATACGCAGTATTTT.

The chain carries TRBV7-8 and TRBJ1-4, with D possibly TRBD1 on 5 matching bases. CDR3 length equals 17 residues. Trimming stripped 1 base from V and 7 bases from J, with 19 bases between. The germline gives CDR1 SGHVS, CDR2 FQNEAQ. This chain's CDR3 is CASSLGLLPGRGEKLFF. In DNA form, the CDR3 reads TGTGCCAGCAGCTTAGGACTCCTACCGGGACGGGGTGAAAAACTGTTTTTT. Drawing the rest from reference TRBV7-8 and TRBJ1-4, the complete variable domain is GAGVSQSPRYKVAKRGQDVALRCDPISGHVSLFWYQQALGQGPEFLTYFQNEAQLDKSGLPSDRFFAERPEGSVSTLKIQRTQQEDSAVYLCASSLGLLPGRGEKLFFGSGTQLSVL.

J is TRBJ1-5 and V is TRBV5-8; 10 positions agree with TRBD1. Looked up from germline, CDR1 is SGHTS and CDR2 is YDEGEE. V was pared by 8 bases and J by 7 bases, with 6 bases of the junction left unmatched. The CDR3 sequence is 13 residues long. CDR3 nucleotide sequence: TGTGCCAGTCGGACAGGGGGGTGGCAGCCCCAGCATTTT. Protein sequence: CASRTGGWQPQHF.

This rearrangement joins TRBV20-1 to TRBJ2-3; 9 bases are shared with TRBD2. The CDR3 is made up of 16 amino acids. Germline CDR1 reads DFQATT; CDR2 reads SNEGSKA (reference sequence). With 0 bases clipped from V and 3 bases from J, the junction kept 7 bases outside the gene matches. CDR3 region: CSARDGGLARTDTQYF. The CDR3 nucleotides read TGCAGTGCTAGAGATGGGGGACTAGCCCGAACAGATACGCAGTATTTT.

Only a few counts were recorded for this clonotype. The chain couples TRBV18 to TRBJ2-1, with D possibly TRBD2 on 6 matching bases. The CDR3 has 13 amino acids. Germline V CDR1 and CDR2: KGHSH, LQKENI. The V end lost 1 base, the J end lost 6 bases, and 7 bases lay between the germline ends. The CDR3, as DNA: TGTGCCAGCTCACCACTAGCGGCCAATGAGCAGTTCTTC. Residues: CASSPLAANEQFF.

J is TRBJ2-2 and V is TRBV27; D gene uncertain. In germline, CDR1 is MNHEY, CDR2 SMNVEV (reference sequence). CDR3 length equals 13 residues. V lost 6 bases and J 1 base, leaving 6 bases between the germline ends. This chain's CDR3 is CASRTRNTGELFF. CDR3 in DNA: TGTGCCAGCAGGACCAGGAACACCGGGGAGCTGTTTTTT.

This sequence joins TRBV20-1 and TRBJ2-3; 8 positions agree with TRBD2. CDR3 size: 15 residues. The V gene's germline CDR1 is DFQATT and CDR2 SNEGSKA (reference sequence). V lost 4 bases and J lost 2; bases outside the gene matches: 8. CDR3 nucleotides: TGCAGTGCTACCTTATACGGGGGGGACACAGATACGCAGTATTTT. As protein: CSATLYGGDTDTQYF.

As regards this clonotype: Possible read error: a much larger clone is one base away. The V and J genes are TRBV12-3 or TRBV12-4 and TRBJ2-4; D is possibly TRBD1 or TRBD2 (5 bases each). The J call may not be correct, given that the DNA end is closer to TRBJ2-7. The CDR3 is 11 residues long. The CDR3 DNA reads as TGTGCCAGCACCGGGACCTGCGAGCAGTACTTC. Encoded protein: CASTGTCEQYF.

There are a few counts of this clonotype. The chain carries TRBV2 and TRBJ2-3; D assignment may be TRBD1 or TRBD2 (5 bases each). The V end was cut by 5 bases, the J end by 1 base, with 10 bases between. CDR3 length: 14 amino acids. Germline-derived CDR1 and CDR2 are SNHLY and FYNNEI. The CDR3: CASSWQGRTDTQYF. CDR3 bases: TGTGCCAGCAGTTGGCAGGGACGCACAGATACGCAGTATTTT.

This clonotype has a count of ten or more. The junction departs from the called germline gene at one end, perhaps through a read error. The chain couples TRBV20-1 to TRBJ2-5; a possible D gene is TRBD2 (5 bases). CDR1 and CDR2 (germline): DFQATT, SNEGSKA (reference sequence). This CDR3 is built from 14 residues. The DNA for the CDR3 is TGCAGTGCGAGAGCAAGAATCGAGGGAGAGACCCAGTACTTC. The encoded protein is CSARARIEGETQYF.

This chain connects TRBV25-1 to TRBJ2-3; D gene uncertain. Trimming pared 7 bases from V and 5 bases from J, leaving 10 bases between. The germline V gene has CDR1 MGHDK and CDR2 SYGVNS. The CDR3 runs 12 residues. CDR3 residues: CASTPGLDTQYF. Written as DNA, the CDR3 is TGTGCCAGCACCCCTGGGCTAGATACGCAGTATTTT. The full variable domain, rest sourced from reference TRBV25-1 and TRBJ2-3, is EADIYQTPRYLVIGTGKKITLECSQTMGHDKMYWYQQDPGMELHLIHYSYGVNSTEKGDLSSESTVSRIRTEHFPLTLESARPSHTSQYLCASTPGLDTQYFGPGTRLTVL.

The sample holds a few counts of this clonotype. The CDR3 spells CASSLNRDRFSSSTDTQYF. The CDR3 DNA follows: TGTGCCAGCAGTTTGAACCGGGACAGGTTCTCCTCTAGCACAGATACGCAGTATTTT. The chain recombines TRBV27 with TRBJ2-3; 8 bases line up with TRBD1. V lost 3 bases and J lost 0; bases outside the gene matches: 14. The CDR3 spans 19 residues. Germline V gene data show CDR1 as MNHEY and CDR2 as SMNVEV (reference sequence).

This clonotype was seen more than once but under ten times. CDR3 sequence (DNA): TGTGCCAGCAGTTGGACAGGGGTTAATTCACCCCTCCACTTT. Residues: CASSWTGVNSPLHF. The V and J genes are TRBV6-5 and TRBJ1-6, with 9 bases matching TRBD1. This CDR3 has 14 residues. V was clipped by 4 bases and J by 6 bases; unmatched bases: 1. The germline V gene encodes CDR1 MNHEY and CDR2 SVGAGI.

J is TRBJ2-4 and V is TRBV20-1, with D possibly TRBD1 on 6 matching bases. Judging by the DNA end, TRBJ2-7 fits better; the J call may be wrong. From germline, CDR1 is DFQATT and CDR2 SNEGSKA (reference sequence). The length of the CDR3 is 16 residues. CDR3 nucleotide sequence: TGCAGTGCTAGAGGGGTGATGGGGGCCGACACCTACGAGCAGTACTTC. It translates to CSARGVMGADTYEQYF.

The V gene is TRBV2, the J gene TRBJ2-3; D assignment may be TRBD1 or TRBD2 (5 bases each). The CDR3 is 14 amino acids. Germline lookup yields CDR1 SNHLY and CDR2 FYNNEI. V lost 8 bases and J 2 bases, leaving 14 bases between the germline ends. CDR3 in amino acids: CASSRDGITDTQYF. The CDR3, as DNA: TGTGCCAGCTCCCGGGACGGGATCACAGATACGCAGTATTTT.

The table lists this clonotype with many counts. Germline and junction disagree at one end, which may indicate a read error. This chain links TRBV20-1 with TRBJ2-7; D call uncertain. CDR1 is DFQATT and CDR2 is SNEGSKA in the germline V gene (reference sequence). There are 11 residues in the CDR3. DNA for the CDR3: TGCAGTGGTAGAGTCTCCTACGAGCAGTACTTC. This codes for CSGRVSYEQYF.

Only one count was recorded for this clonotype. This may be a read error, as it is one base from a much larger clone. The chain couples TRBV24-1 to TRBJ2-1, with 9 bases fitting TRBD1. The CDR3 runs 15 residues. The germline V gene has CDR1 KGHDR and CDR2 SFDVKD. CDR3 DNA: TGTACCACCAGTGATTTCGGGACAGGGAACAATGAGCAGTTCTTC. Its protein is CTTSDFGTGNNEQFF.

A few counts support this clonotype. In DNA form, the CDR3 reads TGCAGTGCCCCTAGCGGGGGGGGGTCCACAGATACGCAGTATTTT. It specifies CSAPSGGGSTDTQYF. The rearrangement joins TRBV20-1 to TRBJ2-3, with 12 bases aligning to TRBD2. Trimming cost V 6 bases and J 2 bases; bases outside gene matches: 6. The germline V gene encodes CDR1 DFQATT and CDR2 SNEGSKA (reference sequence). The CDR3 totals 15 residues.